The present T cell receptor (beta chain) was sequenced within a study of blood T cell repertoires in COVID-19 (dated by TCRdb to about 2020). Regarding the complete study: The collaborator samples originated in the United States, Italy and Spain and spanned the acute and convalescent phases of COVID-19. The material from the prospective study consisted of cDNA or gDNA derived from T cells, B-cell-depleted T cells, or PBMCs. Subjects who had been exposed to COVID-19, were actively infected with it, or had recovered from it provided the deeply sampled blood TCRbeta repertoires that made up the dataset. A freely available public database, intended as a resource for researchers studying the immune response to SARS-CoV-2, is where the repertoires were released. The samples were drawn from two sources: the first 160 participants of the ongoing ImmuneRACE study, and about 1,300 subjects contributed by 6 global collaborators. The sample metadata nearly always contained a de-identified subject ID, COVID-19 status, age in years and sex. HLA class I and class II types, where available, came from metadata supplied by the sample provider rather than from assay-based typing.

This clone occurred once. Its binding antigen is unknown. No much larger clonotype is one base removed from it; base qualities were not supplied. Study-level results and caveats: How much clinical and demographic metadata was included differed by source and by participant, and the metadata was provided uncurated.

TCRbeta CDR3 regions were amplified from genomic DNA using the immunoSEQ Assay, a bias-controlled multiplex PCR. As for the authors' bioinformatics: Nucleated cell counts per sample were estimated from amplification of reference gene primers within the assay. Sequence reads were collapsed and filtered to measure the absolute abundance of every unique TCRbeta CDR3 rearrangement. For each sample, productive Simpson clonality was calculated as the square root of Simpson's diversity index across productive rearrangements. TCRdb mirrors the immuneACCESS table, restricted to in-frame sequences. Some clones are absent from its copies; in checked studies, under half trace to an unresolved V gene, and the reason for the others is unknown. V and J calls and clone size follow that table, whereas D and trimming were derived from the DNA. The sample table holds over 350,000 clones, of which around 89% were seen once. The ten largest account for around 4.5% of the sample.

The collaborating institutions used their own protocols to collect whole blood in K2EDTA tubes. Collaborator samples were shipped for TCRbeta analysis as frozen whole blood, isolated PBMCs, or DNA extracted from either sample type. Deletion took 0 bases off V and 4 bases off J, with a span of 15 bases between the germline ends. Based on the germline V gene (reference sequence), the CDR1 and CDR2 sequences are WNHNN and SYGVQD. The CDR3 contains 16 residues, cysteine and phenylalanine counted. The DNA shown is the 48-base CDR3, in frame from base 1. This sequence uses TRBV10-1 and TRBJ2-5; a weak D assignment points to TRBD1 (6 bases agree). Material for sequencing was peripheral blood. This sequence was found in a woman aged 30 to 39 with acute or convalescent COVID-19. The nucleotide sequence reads TGCGCCAGCAGTGAGTCTACGACAGGCACCCGAGAGACCCAGTACTTC. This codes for CASSESTTGTRETQYF.